This is a list of T cell receptor beta chains from one sample in a study of blood T cell repertoires in COVID-19. Data came from immunoSEQ multiplex PCR; TCRdb stores just in-frame clones and leaves some out. The sample lists approximately 250,000 clones; around 93% were seen once. The source material was PBMCs or T cells enriched from blood (not recorded which). All receptors come from a man between 40 and 49 years old who had been exposed to COVID-19. Each CDR3 is given with its conserved first and last residue. D genes are given only for firm matches. Only part of the rows carry a size: once, few, many, or a class if the clone is expanded.

>TRBV6-5|NA|TRBD2|TRBJ2-7
TGTGCCAGCATCTCAGCGGGGGTGTCCTACGAGCAGTACTTC
CASISAGVSYEQYF
>TRBV4-1|NA|TRBD2|TRBJ2-3
TGCGCCAGCAGCCAAAAGACTAGCCGTAGCACAGATACGCAGTATTTT
CASSQKTSRSTDTQYF
>TRBV27|NA|NA|TRBJ1-6
TGTGCCAGCATGGGGGCCGGTAGCTCCTATAATTCACCCCTCCACTTT
CASMGAGSSYNSPLHF
>TRBV2|NA|TRBD1|TRBJ1-2
TGTGCCAGCATAAATAGGGACAGGGGTAACTATGGCTACACCTTC
CASINRDRGNYGYTF
>TRBV19|NA|NA|TRBJ1-1
TGTGCCAGTAGTATAACGATCGGGTTCGCTGAAGCTTTCTTT
CASSITIGFAEAFF
>TRBV3-1/TRBV3-2|NA|NA|TRBJ2-2
TGTGCCAGCAGCCACCGAACTAAATCCGGGGAGCTGTTTTTT
CASSHRTKSGELFF
>TRBV10-3|NA|TRBD2|TRBJ2-7
TGTGCCATCAGTGGCGCGCAGGCTAGCGGAGCCTACGAGCAGTACTTC
CAISGAQASGAYEQYF
>TRBV3-1/TRBV3-2|NA|TRBD1|TRBJ2-5
TGTGCCAGCAGCCAAGCAAGAACGGACAGGGGAGAGACCCAGTACTTC
CASSQARTDRGETQYF
>TRBV11-3|NA|NA|TRBJ2-3
TGTGCCAGCAGCTTGGGTGACCCCTCGGGGATAGATACGCAGTATTTT
CASSLGDPSGIDTQYF
>TRBV7-2|NA|NA|TRBJ1-1
TGTGCCAGCAGCTTAGTTGTACAGAACACTGAAGCTTTCTTT
CASSLVVQNTEAFF
>TRBV25-1|NA|NA|TRBJ1-4
TGTGCCAGCAGTGCGAGTCACAGGCCAACTAATGAAAAACTGTTTTTT
CASSASHRPTNEKLFF
>TRBV7-9|NA|TRBD1|TRBJ1-6
TGTGCCAGCAGCTACACAGGGGACTATAATTCACCCCTCCACTTT
CASSYTGDYNSPLHF
>TRBV3-1/TRBV3-2|NA|TRBD1|TRBJ2-5
TGTGCCAGCAGCCAAATACAGGGGGCAGTCGGCCCCGAAGAGACCCAGTACTTC
CASSQIQGAVGPEETQYF
>TRBV6-4|NA|NA|TRBJ2-7
TGTGCCAGCATCACCAGCTACGAGCAGTACTTC
CASITSYEQYF
>TRBV4-3|few|TRBD2|TRBJ2-7
TGCGCCAGCAGCCAAGAAAGATCCGCGGGAGCCTACGAGCAGTACTTC
CASSQERSAGAYEQYF
>TRBV5-1|NA|NA|TRBJ2-7
TGCGCCAGCAGCTTGGGGAACCAGGGTCCAGACTCCTACGAGCAGTACTTC
CASSLGNQGPDSYEQYF
>TRBV27|NA|NA|TRBJ1-4
TGTGCCAGCAGTTATAAGTGGACAGCTGATGAAAAACTGTTTTTT
CASSYKWTADEKLFF
>TRBV5-1|few|NA|TRBJ2-7
TGCGCCAGCAGCTTGATCGGGAACGAGCAGTACTTC
CASSLIGNEQYF
>TRBV11-3|NA|TRBD1|TRBJ2-1
TGTGCCAGCAGCTTAGTCGGGACAGGGGGGAATGAGCAGTTCTTC
CASSLVGTGGNEQFF
>TRBV5-1|NA|NA|TRBJ2-2
TGCGCCAGCAGCTCGACAGGTACGAGCACCGGGGAGCTGTTTTTT
CASSSTGTSTGELFF
>TRBV27|NA|NA|TRBJ2-1
TGTGCCAGCAGTTTAGAGCAACCATCATACAATGAGCAGTTCTTC
CASSLEQPSYNEQFF
>TRBV2|NA|TRBD1|TRBJ1-2
TGTGCCGGTACACAGGGGGCGCCTAACTATGGCTACACCTTC
CAGTQGAPNYGYTF
>TRBV6-2/TRBV6-3|NA|NA|TRBJ1-1
TGTGCCAGCAGTTACGGGGCCCCTAGCACTGAAGCTTTCTTT
CASSYGAPSTEAFF
>TRBV24-1|NA|NA|TRBJ2-3
TGTGCCACCAGTGTACGGGAGTCAGATACGCAGTATTTT
CATSVRESDTQYF
>TRBV29-1|once|NA|TRBJ1-5
TGCAGCGTTGAATGGGCCCCCCATCAGCCCCAGCATTTT
CSVEWAPHQPQHF
>TRBV10-3|once|NA|TRBJ2-7
TGTGCCATCAGTGAGTCAGGCCAGGGGGGCGAGCAGTACTTC
CAISESGQGGEQYF
>TRBV5-3|NA|TRBD1|TRBJ1-5
TGTGCCAGAAGCTTACCGGGACAGGGCCTCTATAGCAATCAGCCCCAGCATTTT
CARSLPGQGLYSNQPQHF
>TRBV5-1|NA|NA|TRBJ1-2
TGCGCCAGCAGCGATCCCCGAGAAGGACAGTCTACTCGAGGCTACACCTTC
CASSDPREGQSTRGYTF
>TRBV6-6|once|TRBD1|TRBJ1-2
TGTGCCAGCAGTCCCACACCCGGGACAGCCCCAGACTATGGCTACACCTTC
CASSPTPGTAPDYGYTF
>TRBV18|NA|NA|TRBJ1-1
TGTGCCAGCTCACCACAGACGGGATCTTCTGAAGCTTTCTTT
CASSPQTGSSEAFF
>TRBV2|NA|NA|TRBJ2-2
TGTGCCAGCAGGGAAGTGACAGGGAACACCGGGGAGCTGTTTTTT
CASREVTGNTGELFF
>TRBV5-6|NA|TRBD1|TRBJ1-1
TGTGCCAGCAGCCTGCGCCGGGACAGGGTTACTGAAGCTTTCTTT
CASSLRRDRVTEAFF
>TRBV24-1|once|NA|TRBJ1-6
TGTGCCACCAAGGCCCGAGGGGAGGTGAAAAATTCACCCCTCCACTTT
CATKARGEVKNSPLHF
>TRBV30|NA|NA|TRBJ1-5
TGTGCCTGGAGTGATACAGGACGTAGCAATCAGCCCCAGCATTTT
CAWSDTGRSNQPQHF
>TRBV28|NA|TRBD2|TRBJ2-7
TGTGCCAGCAGTCAAGGACTAGTTATCTCTTACGAGCAGTACTTC
CASSQGLVISYEQYF
>TRBV11-3|NA|NA|TRBJ2-6
TGTGCCAGCAGCTTAGCCGGCTCTGGGGCCAACGTCCTGACTTTC
CASSLAGSGANVLTF
>TRBV5-1|NA|NA|TRBJ2-7
TGCGCCAGCAGCTTGGACTATTCCTACGAGCAGTACTTC
CASSLDYSYEQYF
>TRBV6-4|NA|NA|TRBJ1-4
TGTGCCATCAGACAGACTAATGAAAAACTGTTTTTT
CAIRQTNEKLFF
>TRBV18|few|NA|TRBJ1-1
TGTGCCAGCTCACCACCCATGAACACTGAAGCTTTCTTT
CASSPPMNTEAFF
>TRBV5-1|NA|NA|TRBJ2-7
TGCGCCAGCAGCGCCCTTCCAGGAGGCGAGCAGTACTTC
CASSALPGGEQYF
>TRBV11-2|NA|NA|TRBJ1-1
TGTGCCAGCAGCTTAACCAAGGACTCAGCGGGCACTGAAGCTTTCTTT
CASSLTKDSAGTEAFF
>TRBV14|few|TRBD1|TRBJ2-7
TGTGCCAGCAGCCAAGAAGATAACAGGGGCTACGAGCAGTACTTC
CASSQEDNRGYEQYF
>TRBV30|once|NA|TRBJ2-5
TGTGCCTGGAGTGTAAGCCCGGAGACCCAGTACTTC
CAWSVSPETQYF
>TRBV7-9|NA|NA|TRBJ1-1
TGTGCCAGCAGCGTGGACAAAGGGATGGGCACTGAAGCTTTCTTT
CASSVDKGMGTEAFF
>TRBV7-2|NA|TRBD1|TRBJ2-1
TGTGCCAGCAGCTTTAAAACAGGGGGCTCCTACAATGAGCAGTTCTTC
CASSFKTGGSYNEQFF
>TRBV7-8|few|NA|TRBJ2-6
TGTGCCAGCAGCGAGATAAGGGCCAACGTCCTGACTTTC
CASSEIRANVLTF
>TRBV5-5|NA|TRBD1|TRBJ1-2
TGTGCCAGCAGCCAGGGACAGGGCGCCCTAATCCTCTATGGCTACACCTTC
CASSQGQGALILYGYTF